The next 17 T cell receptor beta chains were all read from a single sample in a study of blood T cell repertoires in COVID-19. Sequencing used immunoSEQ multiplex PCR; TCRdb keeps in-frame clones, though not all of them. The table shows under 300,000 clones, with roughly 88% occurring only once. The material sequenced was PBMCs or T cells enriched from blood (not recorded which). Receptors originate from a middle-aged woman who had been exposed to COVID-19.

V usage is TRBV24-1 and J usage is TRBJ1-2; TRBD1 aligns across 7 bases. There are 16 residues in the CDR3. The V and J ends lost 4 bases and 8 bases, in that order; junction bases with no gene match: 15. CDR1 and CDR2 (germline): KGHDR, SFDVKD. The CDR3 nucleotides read TGTGCCACCAGTGACGGGCCCGGGACAGCCCGGTTCGGCTACACCTTC. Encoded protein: CATSDGPGTARFGYTF.

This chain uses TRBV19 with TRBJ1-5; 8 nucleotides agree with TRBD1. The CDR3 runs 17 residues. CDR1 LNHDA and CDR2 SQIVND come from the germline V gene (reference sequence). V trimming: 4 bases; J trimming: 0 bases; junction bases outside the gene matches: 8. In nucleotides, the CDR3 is TGTGCCAGTAGTACCGCGACAGGGGTCTATAGCAATCAGCCCCAGCATTTT. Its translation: CASSTATGVYSNQPQHF.

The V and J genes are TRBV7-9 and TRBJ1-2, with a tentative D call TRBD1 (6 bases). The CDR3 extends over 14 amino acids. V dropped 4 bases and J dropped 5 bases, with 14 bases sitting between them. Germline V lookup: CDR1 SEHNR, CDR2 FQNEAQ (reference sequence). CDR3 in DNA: TGTGCCAGCAGCTCCGGACAGTTAAATTATGGCTACACCTTC. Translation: CASSSGQLNYGYTF.

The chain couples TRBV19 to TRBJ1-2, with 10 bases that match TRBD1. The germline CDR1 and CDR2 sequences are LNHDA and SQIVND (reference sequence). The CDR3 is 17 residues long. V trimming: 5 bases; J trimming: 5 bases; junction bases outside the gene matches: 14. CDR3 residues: CASSVRDRGLGGYGYTF. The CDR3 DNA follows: TGTGCCAGTAGTGTCCGGGACAGGGGCTTGGGAGGGTATGGCTACACCTTC.

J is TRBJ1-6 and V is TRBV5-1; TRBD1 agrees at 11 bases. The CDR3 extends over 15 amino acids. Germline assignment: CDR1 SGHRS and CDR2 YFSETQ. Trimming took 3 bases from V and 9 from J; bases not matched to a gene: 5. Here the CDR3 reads CASSSGQGAGSPLHF. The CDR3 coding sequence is TGCGCCAGCAGCTCTGGACAGGGGGCGGGTTCACCCCTCCACTTT.

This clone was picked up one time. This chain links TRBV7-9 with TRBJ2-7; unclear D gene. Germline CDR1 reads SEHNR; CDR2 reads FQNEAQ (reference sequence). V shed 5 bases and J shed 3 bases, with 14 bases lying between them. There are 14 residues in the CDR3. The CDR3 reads CASSPQALDYEQYF. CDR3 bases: TGTGCCAGCAGCCCTCAAGCGTTAGACTACGAGCAGTACTTC.

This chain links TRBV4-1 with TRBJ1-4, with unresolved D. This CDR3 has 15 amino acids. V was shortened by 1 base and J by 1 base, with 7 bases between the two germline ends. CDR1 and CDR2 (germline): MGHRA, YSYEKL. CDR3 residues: CASSQVEGTNEKLFF. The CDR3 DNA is TGCGCCAGCAGCCAAGTGGAGGGAACTAATGAAAAACTGTTTTTT.

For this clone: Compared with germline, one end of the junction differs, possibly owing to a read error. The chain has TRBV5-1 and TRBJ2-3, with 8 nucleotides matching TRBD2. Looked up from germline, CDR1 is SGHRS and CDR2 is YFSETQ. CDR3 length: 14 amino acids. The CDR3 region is CASSSGLAGSTQYF. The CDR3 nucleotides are TGTGCCAGCAGCTCCGGACTAGCTGGGAGTACGCAGTATTTT.

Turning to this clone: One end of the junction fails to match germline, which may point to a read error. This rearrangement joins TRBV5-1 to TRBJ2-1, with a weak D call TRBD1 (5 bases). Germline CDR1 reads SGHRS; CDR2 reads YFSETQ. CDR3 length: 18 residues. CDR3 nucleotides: TGTGCCAGCAGCCCACACTTGGCAGGGTTTGCTGCCTACAATGAGCAGTTCTTC. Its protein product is CASSPHLAGFAAYNEQFF.

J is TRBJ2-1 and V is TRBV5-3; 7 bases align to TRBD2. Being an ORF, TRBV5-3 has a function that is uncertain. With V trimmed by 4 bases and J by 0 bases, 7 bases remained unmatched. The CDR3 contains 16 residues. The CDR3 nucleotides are TGTGCCAGAAGCCATCTAGCGGTGAGCTCCTACAATGAGCAGTTCTTC. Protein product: CARSHLAVSSYNEQFF.

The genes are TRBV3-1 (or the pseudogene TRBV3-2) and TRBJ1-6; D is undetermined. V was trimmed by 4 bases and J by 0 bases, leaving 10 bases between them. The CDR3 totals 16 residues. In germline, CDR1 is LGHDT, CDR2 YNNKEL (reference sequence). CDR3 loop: CASSLLGSSYNSPLHF. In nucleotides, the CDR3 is TGTGCCAGCAGCCTTCTGGGGAGCTCCTATAATTCACCCCTCCACTTT.

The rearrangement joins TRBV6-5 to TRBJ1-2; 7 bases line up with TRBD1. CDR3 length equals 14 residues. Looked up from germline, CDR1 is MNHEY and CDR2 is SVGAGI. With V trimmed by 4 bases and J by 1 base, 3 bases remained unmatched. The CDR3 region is CASSSTGFNYGYTF. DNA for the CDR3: TGTGCCAGCAGTTCGACAGGGTTTAACTATGGCTACACCTTC.

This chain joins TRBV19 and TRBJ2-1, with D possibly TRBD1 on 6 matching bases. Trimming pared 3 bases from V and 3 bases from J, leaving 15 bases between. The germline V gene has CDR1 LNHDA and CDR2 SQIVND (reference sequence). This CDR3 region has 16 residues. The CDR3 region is CASSIASDRSYNEQFF. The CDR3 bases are TGTGCCAGTAGTATTGCGAGTGACAGGAGCTACAATGAGCAGTTCTTC. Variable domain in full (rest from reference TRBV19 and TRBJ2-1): DGGITQSPKYLFRKEGQNVTLSCEQNLNHDAMYWYRQDPGQGLRLIYYSQIVNDFQKGDIAEGYSVSREKKESFPLTVTSAQKNPTAFYLCASSIASDRSYNEQFFGPGTRLTVL.

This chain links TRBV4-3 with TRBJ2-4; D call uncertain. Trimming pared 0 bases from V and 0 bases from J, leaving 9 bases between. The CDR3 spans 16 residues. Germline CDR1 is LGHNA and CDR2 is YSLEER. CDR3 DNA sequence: TGCGCCAGCAGCCAAGATGTGGGCGTAGCCAAAAACATTCAGTACTTC. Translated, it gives CASSQDVGVAKNIQYF.

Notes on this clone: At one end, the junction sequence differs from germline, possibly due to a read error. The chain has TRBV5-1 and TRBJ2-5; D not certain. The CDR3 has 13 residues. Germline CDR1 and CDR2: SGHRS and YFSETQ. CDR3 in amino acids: CASSLVQQETQYF. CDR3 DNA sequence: TGTGCCAGCAGCTTGGTCCAGCAAGAGACCCAGTACTTC.

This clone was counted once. In DNA form, the CDR3 reads TGTGCCAGCAGCCCCAAGGGGAGGACACCAGGTAGTTATACGCAGTATTTT. Its translation is CASSPKGRTPGSYTQYF. V usage is TRBV3-1 (or the pseudogene TRBV3-2) and J usage is TRBJ2-3; D possibly corresponds to TRBD2 (6 bases). Trimming removed 4 bases from V and 7 bases from J, with 24 bases in between. The CDR3 is made up of 17 amino acids. The V gene's germline CDR1 is LGHDT and CDR2 YNNKEL (reference sequence).

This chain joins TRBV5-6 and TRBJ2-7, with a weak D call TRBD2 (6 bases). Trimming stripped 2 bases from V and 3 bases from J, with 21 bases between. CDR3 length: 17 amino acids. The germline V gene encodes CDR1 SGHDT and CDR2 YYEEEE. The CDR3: CASSFGGGAQEDYEQYF. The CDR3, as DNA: TGTGCCAGCAGCTTCGGGGGTGGGGCGCAGGAGGACTACGAGCAGTACTTC.